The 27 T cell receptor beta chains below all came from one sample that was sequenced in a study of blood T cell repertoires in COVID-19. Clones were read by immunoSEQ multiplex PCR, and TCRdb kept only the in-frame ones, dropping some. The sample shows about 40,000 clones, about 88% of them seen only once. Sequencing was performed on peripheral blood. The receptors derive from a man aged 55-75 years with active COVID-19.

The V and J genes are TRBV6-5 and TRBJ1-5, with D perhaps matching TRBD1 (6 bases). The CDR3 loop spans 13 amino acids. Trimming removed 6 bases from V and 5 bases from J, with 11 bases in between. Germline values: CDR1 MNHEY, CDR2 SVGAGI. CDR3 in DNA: TGTGCCAGCAGATACAACAGGGATCAGCCCCAGCATTTT. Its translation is CASRYNRDQPQHF.

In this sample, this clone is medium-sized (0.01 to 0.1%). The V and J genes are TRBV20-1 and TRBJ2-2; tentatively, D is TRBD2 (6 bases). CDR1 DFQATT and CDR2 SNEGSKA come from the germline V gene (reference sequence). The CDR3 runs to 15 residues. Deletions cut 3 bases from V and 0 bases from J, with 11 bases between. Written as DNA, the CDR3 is TGCAGTGCTAGTTCGGGAGATCCGAACACCGGGGAGCTGTTTTTT. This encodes CSASSGDPNTGELFF.

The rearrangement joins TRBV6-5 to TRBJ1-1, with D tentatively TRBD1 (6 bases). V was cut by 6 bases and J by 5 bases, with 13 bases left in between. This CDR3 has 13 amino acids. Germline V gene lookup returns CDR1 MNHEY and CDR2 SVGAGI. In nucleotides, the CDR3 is TGTGCCAGCAGCTTACAGGGATGGACTGAAGCTTTCTTT. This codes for CASSLQGWTEAFF.

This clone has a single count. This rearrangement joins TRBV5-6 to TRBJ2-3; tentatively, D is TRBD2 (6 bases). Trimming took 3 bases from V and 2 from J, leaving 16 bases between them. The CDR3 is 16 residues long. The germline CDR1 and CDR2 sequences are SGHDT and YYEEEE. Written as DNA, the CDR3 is TGTGCCAGCAGCTCGGCCGCGGGACTCTACACAGATACGCAGTATTTT. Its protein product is CASSSAAGLYTDTQYF.

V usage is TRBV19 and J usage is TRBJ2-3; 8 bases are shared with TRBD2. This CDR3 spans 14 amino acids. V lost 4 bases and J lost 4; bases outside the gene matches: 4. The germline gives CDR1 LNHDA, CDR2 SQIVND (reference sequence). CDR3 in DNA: TGTGCCAGTAGTACGGAAGCGGGAGCAGATACGCAGTATTTT. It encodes CASSTEAGADTQYF.

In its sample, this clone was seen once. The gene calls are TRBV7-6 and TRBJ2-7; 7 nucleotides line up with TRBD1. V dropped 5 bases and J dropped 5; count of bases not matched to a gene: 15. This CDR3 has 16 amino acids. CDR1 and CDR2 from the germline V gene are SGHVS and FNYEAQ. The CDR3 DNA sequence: TGTGCCAGCAGCCCTATTCGACAGGGCGAAAAGGACGAGCAGTACTTC. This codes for CASSPIRQGEKDEQYF. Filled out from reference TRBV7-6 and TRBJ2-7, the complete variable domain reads GAGVSQSPRYKVTKRGQDVALRCDPISGHVSLYWYRQALGQGPEFLTYFNYEAQQDKSGLPNDRFSAERPEGSISTLTIQRTEQRDSAMYRCASSPIRQGEKDEQYFGPGTRLTVT.

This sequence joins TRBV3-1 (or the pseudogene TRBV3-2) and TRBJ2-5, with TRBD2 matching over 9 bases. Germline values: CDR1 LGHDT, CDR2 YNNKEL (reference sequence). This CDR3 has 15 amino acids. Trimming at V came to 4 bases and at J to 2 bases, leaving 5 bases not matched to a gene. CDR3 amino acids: CASSLLLAGQETQYF. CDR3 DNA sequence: TGTGCCAGCAGCCTCCTGCTAGCGGGACAAGAGACCCAGTACTTC.

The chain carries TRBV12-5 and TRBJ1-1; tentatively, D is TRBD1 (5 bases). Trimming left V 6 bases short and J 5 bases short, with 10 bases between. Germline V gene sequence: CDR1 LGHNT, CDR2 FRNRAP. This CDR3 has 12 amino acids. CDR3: CASGDRSTEAFF. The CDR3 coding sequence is TGTGCTAGTGGAGACAGATCTACTGAAGCTTTCTTT.

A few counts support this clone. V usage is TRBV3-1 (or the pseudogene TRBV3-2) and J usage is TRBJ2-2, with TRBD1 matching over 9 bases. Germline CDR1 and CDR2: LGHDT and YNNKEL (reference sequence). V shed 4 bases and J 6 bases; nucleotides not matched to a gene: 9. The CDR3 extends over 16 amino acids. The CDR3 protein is CASSPRDRVLSGELFF. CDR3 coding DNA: TGTGCCAGCAGCCCCCGGGACAGGGTGTTATCCGGGGAGCTGTTTTTT.

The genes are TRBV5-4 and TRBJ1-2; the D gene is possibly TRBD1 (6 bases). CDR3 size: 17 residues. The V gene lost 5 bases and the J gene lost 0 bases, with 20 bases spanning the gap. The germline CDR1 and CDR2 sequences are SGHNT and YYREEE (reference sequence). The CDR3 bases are TGTGCCAGCAGACCCGGACAGTCTATCGGGACTAACTATGGCTACACCTTC. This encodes CASRPGQSIGTNYGYTF.

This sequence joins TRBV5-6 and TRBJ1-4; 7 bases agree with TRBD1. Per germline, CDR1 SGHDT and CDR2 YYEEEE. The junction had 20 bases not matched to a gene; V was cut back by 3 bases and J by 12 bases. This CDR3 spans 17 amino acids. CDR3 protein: CASSSSKRTGHFGELFF. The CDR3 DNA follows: TGTGCCAGCAGCTCCAGCAAAAGGACAGGCCATTTCGGGGAACTGTTTTTT.

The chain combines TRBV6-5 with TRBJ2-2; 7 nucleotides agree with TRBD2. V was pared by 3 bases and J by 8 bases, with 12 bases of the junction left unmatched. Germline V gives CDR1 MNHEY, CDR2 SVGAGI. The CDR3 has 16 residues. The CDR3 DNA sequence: TGTGCCAGCAGTTATCCGGGAGGTGTAGGGTTGGGGGAGCTGTTTTTT. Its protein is CASSYPGGVGLGELFF.

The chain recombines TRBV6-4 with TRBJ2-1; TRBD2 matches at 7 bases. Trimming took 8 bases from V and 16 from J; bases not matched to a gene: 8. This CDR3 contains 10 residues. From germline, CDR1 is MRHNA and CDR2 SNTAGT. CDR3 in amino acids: CASPPERGFF. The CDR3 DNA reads TGTGCCAGCCCCCCAGAGCGGGGATTCTTC.

This CDR3 reads CASSPWRLAEEQYF. In nucleotides, the CDR3 is TGTGCCAGCAGCCCCTGGCGACTAGCGGAAGAGCAGTACTTC. The rearrangement links TRBV7-2 to TRBJ2-7; 9 positions agree with TRBD2. The CDR3 has 14 residues. With 5 bases clipped from V and 7 bases from J, the junction kept 9 bases outside the gene matches. CDR1 is SGHTA and CDR2 is FQGNSA in the germline V gene. Complete variable domain (other parts from reference TRBV7-2 and TRBJ2-7): GAGVSQSPSNKVTEKGKDVELRCDPISGHTALYWYRQSLGQGLEFLIYFQGNSAPDKSGLPSDRFSAERTGGSVSTLTIQRTQQEDSAVYLCASSPWRLAEEQYFGPGTRLTVT.

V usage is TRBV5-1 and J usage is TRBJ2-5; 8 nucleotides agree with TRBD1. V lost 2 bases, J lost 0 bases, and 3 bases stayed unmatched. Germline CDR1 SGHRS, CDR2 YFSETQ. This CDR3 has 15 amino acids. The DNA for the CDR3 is TGCGCCAGCAGCTTCGGACAGGGCGACCAAGAGACCCAGTACTTC. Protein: CASSFGQGDQETQYF.

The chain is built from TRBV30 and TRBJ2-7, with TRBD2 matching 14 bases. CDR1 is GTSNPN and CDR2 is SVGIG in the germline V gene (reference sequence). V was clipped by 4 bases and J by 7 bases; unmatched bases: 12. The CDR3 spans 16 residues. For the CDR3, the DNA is TGTGCCTGGACCAAAGCGGGACTAGCGGGAGTAGGGGAGCAGTACTTC. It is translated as CAWTKAGLAGVGEQYF.

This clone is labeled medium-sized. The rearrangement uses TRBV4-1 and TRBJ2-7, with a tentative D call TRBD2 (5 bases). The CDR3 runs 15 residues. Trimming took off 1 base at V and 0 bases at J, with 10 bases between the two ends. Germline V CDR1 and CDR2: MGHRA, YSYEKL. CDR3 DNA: TGCGCCAGCAGCCAAGCAGCGGAAAGCTCCTACGAGCAGTACTTC. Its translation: CASSQAAESSYEQYF.

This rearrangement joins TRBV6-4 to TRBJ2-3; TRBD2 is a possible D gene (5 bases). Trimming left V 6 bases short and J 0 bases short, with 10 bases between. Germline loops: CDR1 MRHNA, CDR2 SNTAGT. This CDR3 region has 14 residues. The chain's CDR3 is CASSPGSSTDTQYF. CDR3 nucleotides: TGTGCCAGCAGCCCGGGGAGTAGCACAGATACGCAGTATTTT.

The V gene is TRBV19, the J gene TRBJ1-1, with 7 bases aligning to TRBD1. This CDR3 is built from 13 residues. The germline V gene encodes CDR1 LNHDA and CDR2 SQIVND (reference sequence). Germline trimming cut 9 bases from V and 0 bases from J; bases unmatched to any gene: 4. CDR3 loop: CASRGQMNTEAFF. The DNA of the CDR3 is TGTGCCAGCCGGGGACAGATGAACACTGAAGCTTTCTTT.

The CDR3 sequence is CASSVQGTYGYTF. Here the CDR3 DNA reads TGTGCCAGCAGCGTACAGGGGACCTATGGCTACACCTTC. J is TRBJ1-2 and V is TRBV6-5, with TRBD1 matching 7 bases. The CDR3 is 13 residues long. The ends lost 6 bases at V and 4 bases at J; junction bases unmatched: 5. The germline gives CDR1 MNHEY, CDR2 SVGAGI.

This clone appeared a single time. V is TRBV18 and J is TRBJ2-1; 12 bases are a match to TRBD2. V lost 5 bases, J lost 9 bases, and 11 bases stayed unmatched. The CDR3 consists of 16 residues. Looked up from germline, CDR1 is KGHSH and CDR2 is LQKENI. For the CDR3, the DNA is TGTGCCAGCTCAGCGCCACTAGCGGGAGGTAAAGTTGAGCAGTTCTTC. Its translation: CASSAPLAGGKVEQFF. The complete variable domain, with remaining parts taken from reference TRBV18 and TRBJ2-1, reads NAGVMQNPRHLVRRRGQEARLRCSPMKGHSHVYWYRQLPEEGLKFMVYLQKENIIDESGMPKERFSAEFPKEGPSILRIQQVVRGDSAAYFCASSAPLAGGKVEQFFGPGTRLTVL.

Written as DNA, the CDR3 is TGTGCCAGCTCACCCACGACAGGGACCCAAGAGACCCAGTACTTC. Its protein is CASSPTTGTQETQYF. The V and J genes are TRBV18 and TRBJ2-5; 7 bases map to TRBD1. With 3 bases clipped from V and 1 base from J, the junction kept 5 bases outside the gene matches. CDR3 length: 15 amino acids. Germline V gene data show CDR1 as KGHSH and CDR2 as LQKENI.

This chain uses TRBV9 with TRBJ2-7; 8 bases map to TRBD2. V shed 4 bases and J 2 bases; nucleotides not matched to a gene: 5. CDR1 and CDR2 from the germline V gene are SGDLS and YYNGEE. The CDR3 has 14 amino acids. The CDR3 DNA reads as TGTGCCAGCAGCCCGACGACTAGCGCCTACGAGCAGTACTTC. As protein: CASSPTTSAYEQYF.

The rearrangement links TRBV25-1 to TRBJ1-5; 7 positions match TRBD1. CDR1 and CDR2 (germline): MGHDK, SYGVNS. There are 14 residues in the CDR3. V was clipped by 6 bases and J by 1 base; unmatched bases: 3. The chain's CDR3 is CASRMTGSNQPQHF. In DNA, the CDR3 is TGTGCCAGCAGGATGACAGGGAGCAATCAGCCCCAGCATTTT.

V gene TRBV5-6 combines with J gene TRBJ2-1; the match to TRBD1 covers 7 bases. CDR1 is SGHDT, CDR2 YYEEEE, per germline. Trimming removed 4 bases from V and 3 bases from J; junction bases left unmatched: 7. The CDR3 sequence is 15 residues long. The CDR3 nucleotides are TGTGCCAGCAGCAGAATAGACAGGGTCTACAATGAGCAGTTCTTC. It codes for CASSRIDRVYNEQFF.

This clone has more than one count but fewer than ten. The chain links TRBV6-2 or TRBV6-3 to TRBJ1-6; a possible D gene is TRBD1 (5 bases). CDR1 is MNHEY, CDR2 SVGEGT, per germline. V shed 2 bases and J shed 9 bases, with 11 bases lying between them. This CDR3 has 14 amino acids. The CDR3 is CASSYGIRGSPLHF. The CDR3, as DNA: TGTGCCAGCAGTTACGGGATTAGGGGTTCACCCCTCCACTTT.

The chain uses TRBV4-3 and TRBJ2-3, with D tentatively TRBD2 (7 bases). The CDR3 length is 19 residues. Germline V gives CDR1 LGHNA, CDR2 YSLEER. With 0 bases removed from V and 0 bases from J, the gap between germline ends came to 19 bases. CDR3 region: CASSQEGGGGGPSTDTQYF. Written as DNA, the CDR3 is TGCGCCAGCAGCCAAGAAGGGGGTGGCGGGGGACCTAGCACAGATACGCAGTATTTT.